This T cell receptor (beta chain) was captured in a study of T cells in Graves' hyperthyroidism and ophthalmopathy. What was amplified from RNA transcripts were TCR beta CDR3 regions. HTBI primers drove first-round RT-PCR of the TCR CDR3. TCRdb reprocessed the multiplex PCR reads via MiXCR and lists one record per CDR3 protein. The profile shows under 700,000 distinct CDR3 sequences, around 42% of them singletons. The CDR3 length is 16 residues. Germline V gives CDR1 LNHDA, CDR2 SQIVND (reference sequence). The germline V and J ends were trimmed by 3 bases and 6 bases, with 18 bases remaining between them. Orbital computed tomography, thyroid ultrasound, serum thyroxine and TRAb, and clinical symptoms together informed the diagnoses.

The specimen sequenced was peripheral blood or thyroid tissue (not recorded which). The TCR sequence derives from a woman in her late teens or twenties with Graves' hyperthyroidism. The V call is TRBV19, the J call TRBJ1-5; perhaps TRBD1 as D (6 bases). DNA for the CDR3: TGTGCCAGTAGTATCGGGAACAGGGTGGTTGGTCAGCCCCAGCATTTT. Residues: CASSIGNRVVGQPQHF.